This T cell receptor (beta chain) derives from a study of blood T cell repertoires in COVID-19. Germline V gives CDR1 KGHSH, CDR2 LQKENI. The CDR3 loop spans 17 amino acids. With 7 bases removed from V and 0 bases from J, the gap between germline ends came to 21 bases. Authors' methods: Reference gene primer amplification gave estimated nucleated cell counts. Produced via immunoSEQ multiplex PCR; TCRdb's table is partial and in-frame only. V and J calls and clone size come straight from that table; D and trimming were deduced from the DNA. The sample lists fewer than 300,000 clones; 86% were seen once.

V and J are TRBV18 and TRBJ1-1, with a weak D call TRBD1 (5 bases). Specimen: peripheral blood. This TCR was recovered from a woman aged 30 to 39 with COVID-19, enrolled during active disease. Here the CDR3 reads CASCPSQLGGMNTEAFF. CDR3 nucleotides: TGTGCCAGCTGCCCATCCCAACTGGGGGGAATGAACACTGAAGCTTTCTTT.